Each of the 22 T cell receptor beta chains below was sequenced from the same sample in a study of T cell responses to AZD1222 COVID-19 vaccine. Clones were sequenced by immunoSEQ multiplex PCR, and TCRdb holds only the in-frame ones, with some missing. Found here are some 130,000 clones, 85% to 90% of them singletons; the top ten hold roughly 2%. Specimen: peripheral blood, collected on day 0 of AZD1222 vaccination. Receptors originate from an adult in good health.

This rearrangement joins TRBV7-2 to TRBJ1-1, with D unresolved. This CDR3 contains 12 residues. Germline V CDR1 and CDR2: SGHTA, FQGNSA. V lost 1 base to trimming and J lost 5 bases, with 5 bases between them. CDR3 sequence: CASSLVRTEAFF. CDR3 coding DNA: TGTGCCAGCAGCTTAGTGCGGACTGAAGCTTTCTTT.

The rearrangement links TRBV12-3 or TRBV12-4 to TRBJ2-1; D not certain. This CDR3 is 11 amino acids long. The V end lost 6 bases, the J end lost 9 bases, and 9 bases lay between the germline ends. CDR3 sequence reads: CASRVLGEQFF. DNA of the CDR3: TGTGCCAGCAGAGTGTTAGGTGAGCAGTTCTTC.

The CDR3 DNA reads as TGTGCCAGTACCTTACAGGGAGGTGAAAAACTGTTTTTT. This codes for CASTLQGGEKLFF. The chain is built from TRBV19 and TRBJ1-4; D possibly corresponds to TRBD1 (6 bases). The CDR3 contains 13 residues. Germline CDR1 reads LNHDA; CDR2 reads SQIVND (reference sequence). Deletions cut 7 bases from V and 7 bases from J, with 13 bases between.

As DNA, the CDR3 is TGTGCCAGTAGTCCCCAGGGGAAGCTTGAAGCTTTCTTT. Translating gives CASSPQGKLEAFF. This chain uses TRBV19 with TRBJ1-1, with D maybe TRBD1 (6 bases). The germline gives CDR1 LNHDA, CDR2 SQIVND (reference sequence). V lost 5 bases to trimming and J lost 7 bases, with 14 bases between them. The CDR3 has 13 residues.

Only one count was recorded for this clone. The CDR3 reads CASSLGTRVNTEAFF. The CDR3 nucleotides read TGCGCCAGCAGCTTGGGTACTCGAGTGAACACTGAAGCTTTCTTT. V usage is TRBV5-1 and J usage is TRBJ1-1, with D unclear. CDR1 and CDR2 (germline): SGHRS, YFSETQ. The CDR3 contains 15 residues. Trimming cost V 0 bases and J 0 bases, with 9 bases left between them.

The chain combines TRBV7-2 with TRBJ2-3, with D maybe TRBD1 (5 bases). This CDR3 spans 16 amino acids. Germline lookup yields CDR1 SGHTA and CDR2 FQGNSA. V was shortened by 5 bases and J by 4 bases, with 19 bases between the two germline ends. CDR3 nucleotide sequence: TGTGCCAGCAGCCCAAAGGGGCAGAAGGGCTCAGATACGCAGTATTTT. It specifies CASSPKGQKGSDTQYF.

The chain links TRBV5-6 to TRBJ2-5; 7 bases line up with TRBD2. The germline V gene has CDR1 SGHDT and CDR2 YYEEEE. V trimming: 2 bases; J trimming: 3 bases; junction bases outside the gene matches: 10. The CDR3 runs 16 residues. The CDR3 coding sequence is TGTGCCAGCAGCTTTGATTGGGGGGGTAGGGAAGAGACCCAGTACTTC. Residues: CASSFDWGGREETQYF. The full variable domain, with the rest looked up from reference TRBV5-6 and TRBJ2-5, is DAGVTQSPTHLIKTRGQQVTLRCSPKSGHDTVSWYQQALGQGPQFIFQYYEEEERQRGNFPDRFSGHQFPNYSSELNVNALLLGDSALYLCASSFDWGGREETQYFGPGTRLLVL.

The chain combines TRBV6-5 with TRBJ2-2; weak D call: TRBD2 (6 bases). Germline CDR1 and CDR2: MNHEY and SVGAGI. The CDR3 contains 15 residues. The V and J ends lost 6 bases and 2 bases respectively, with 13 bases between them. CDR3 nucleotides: TGTGCCAGCAGCCGACTAGGGCTAAACACCGGGGAGCTGTTTTTT. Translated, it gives CASSRLGLNTGELFF.

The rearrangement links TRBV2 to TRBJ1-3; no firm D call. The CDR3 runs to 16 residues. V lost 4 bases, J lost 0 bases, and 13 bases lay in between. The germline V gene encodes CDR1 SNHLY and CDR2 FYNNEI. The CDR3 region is CASSVSGFSSGNTIYF. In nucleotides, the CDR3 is TGTGCCAGCAGTGTTTCGGGATTTAGCTCTGGAAACACCATATATTTT.

The CDR3 sequence is CASSQEPSGYQETQYF. The DNA for the CDR3 is TGCGCCAGCAGCCAAGAGCCTAGCGGGTACCAAGAGACCCAGTACTTC. The chain joins TRBV4-1 to TRBJ2-5; 8 bases fit TRBD2. Germline CDR1 reads MGHRA; CDR2 reads YSYEKL. Trimming removed 0 bases from V and 0 bases from J; junction bases left unmatched: 3. The CDR3 is made up of 16 amino acids.

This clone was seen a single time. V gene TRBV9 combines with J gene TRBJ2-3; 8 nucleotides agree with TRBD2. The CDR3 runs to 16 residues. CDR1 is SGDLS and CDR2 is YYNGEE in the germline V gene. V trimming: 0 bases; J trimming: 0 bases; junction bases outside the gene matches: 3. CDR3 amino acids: CASSVELAESTDTQYF. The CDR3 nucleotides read TGTGCCAGCAGCGTAGAACTAGCGGAGAGCACAGATACGCAGTATTTT.

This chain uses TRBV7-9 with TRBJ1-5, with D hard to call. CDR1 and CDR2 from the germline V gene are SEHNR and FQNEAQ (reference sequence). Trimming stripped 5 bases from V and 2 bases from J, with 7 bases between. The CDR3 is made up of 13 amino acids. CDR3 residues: CASSQDGNQPQHF. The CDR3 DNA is TGTGCCAGCAGCCAGGATGGCAATCAGCCCCAGCATTTT.

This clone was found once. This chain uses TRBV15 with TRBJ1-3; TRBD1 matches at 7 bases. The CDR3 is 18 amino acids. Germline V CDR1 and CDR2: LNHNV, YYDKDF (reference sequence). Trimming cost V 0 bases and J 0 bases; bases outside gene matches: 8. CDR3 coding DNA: TGTGCCACCAGCAGAGACCGGACAGGTGGCCCCTCTGGAAACACCATATATTTT. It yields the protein CATSRDRTGGPSGNTIYF.

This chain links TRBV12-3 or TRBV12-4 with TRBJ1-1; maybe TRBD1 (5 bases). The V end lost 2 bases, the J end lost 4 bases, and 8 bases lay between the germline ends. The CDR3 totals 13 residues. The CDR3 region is CASSLYQGTEAFF. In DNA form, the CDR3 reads TGTGCCAGCAGTTTATATCAGGGCACTGAAGCTTTCTTT.

The CDR3 DNA sequence: TGTGCCACCAAGACAGGGTTGGACAATCAGCCCCAGCATTTT. Its protein is CATKTGLDNQPQHF. The chain carries TRBV19 and TRBJ1-5; 7 bases line up with TRBD1. This CDR3 has 14 amino acids. Germline CDR1 reads LNHDA; CDR2 reads SQIVND (reference sequence). Germline trimming cut 10 bases from V and 3 bases from J; bases unmatched to any gene: 9.

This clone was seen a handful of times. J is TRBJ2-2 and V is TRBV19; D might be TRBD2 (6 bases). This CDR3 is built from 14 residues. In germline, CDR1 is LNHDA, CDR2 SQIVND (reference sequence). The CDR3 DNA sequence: TGTGTTAGCGGACGACAGAATGGGGCCGGGGAGCTGTTTTTT. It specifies CVSGRQNGAGELFF.

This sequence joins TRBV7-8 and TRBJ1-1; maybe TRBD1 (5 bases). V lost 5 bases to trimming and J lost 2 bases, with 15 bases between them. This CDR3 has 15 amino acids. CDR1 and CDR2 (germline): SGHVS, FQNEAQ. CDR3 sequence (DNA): TGTGCCAGCAGCAAAAGACAGCTAGCTAACACTGAAGCTTTCTTT. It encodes CASSKRQLANTEAFF.

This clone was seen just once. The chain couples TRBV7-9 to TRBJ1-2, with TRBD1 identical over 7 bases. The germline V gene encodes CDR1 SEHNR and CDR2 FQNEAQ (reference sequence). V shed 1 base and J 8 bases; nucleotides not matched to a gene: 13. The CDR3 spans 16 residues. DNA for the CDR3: TGTGCCAGCAGCTTAGAGGAGGGGGCAGCTTCGTTCGGCTACACCTTC. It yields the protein CASSLEEGAASFGYTF.

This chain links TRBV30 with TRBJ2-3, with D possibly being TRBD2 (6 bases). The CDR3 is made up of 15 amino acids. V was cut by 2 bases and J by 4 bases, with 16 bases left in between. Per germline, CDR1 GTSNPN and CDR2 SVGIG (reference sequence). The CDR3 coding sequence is TGTGCCTGGAGTAAGTTTCGACTAGGTCCAGATACGCAGTATTTT. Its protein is CAWSKFRLGPDTQYF.

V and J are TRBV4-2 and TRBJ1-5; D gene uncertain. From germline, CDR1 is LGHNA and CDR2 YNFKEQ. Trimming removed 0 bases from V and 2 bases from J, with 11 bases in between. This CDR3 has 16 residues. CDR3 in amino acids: CASSQEGRAGNQPQHF. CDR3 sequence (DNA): TGTGCCAGCAGCCAAGAGGGCCGGGCTGGCAATCAGCCCCAGCATTTT.

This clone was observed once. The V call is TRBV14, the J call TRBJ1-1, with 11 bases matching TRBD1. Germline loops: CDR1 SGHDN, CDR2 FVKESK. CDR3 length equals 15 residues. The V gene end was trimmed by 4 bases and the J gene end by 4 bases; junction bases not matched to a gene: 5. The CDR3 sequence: CASSRGDRGITEAFF. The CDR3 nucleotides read TGTGCCAGCAGCCGGGGGGACAGGGGGATCACTGAAGCTTTCTTT.

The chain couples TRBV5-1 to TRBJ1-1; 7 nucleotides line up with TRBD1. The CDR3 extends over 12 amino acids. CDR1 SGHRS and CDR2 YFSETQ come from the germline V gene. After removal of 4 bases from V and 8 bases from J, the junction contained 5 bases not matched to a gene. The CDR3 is CASSAYRGEAFF. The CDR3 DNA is TGCGCCAGCAGCGCCTACAGGGGCGAAGCTTTCTTT.